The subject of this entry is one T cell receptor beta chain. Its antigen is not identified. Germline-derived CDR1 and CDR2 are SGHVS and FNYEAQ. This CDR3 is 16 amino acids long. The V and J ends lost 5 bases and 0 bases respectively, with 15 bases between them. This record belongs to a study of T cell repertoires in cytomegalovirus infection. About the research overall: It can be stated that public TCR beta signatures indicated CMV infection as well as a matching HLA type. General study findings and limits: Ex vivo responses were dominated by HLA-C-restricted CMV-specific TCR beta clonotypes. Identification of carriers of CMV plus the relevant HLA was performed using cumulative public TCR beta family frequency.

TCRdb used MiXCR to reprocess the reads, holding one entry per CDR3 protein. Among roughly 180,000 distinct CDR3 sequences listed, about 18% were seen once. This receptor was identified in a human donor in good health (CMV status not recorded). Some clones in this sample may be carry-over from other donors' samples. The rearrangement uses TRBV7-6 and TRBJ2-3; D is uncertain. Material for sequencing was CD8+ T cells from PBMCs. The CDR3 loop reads CASSPPLDISTDTQYF. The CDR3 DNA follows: TGTGCCAGCAGCCCACCTCTTGACATAAGCACAGATACGCAGTATTTT. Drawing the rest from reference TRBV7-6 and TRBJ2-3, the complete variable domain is GAGVSQSPRYKVTKRGQDVALRCDPISGHVSLYWYRQALGQGPEFLTYFNYEAQQDKSGLPNDRFSAERPEGSISTLTIQRTEQRDSAMYRCASSPPLDISTDTQYFGPGTRLTVL.